One and the same sample provided the 11 T cell receptor beta chains below, sequenced in a study of cytomegalovirus exposure and HLA in healthy donors. Both 60 Vbeta primers and 13 Jbeta primers went into the PCR. This table comes from immunoSEQ multiplex PCR, and its TCRdb copy is limited to in-frame clones, with some not included. Of 90,000 to 100,000 clones listed, over 8% are singletons. Sequencing used PBMCs. The receptors come from a man aged 50 or older in good health and CMV-seropositive.

The chain links TRBV19 to TRBJ2-5; 10 bases agree with TRBD1. The CDR3 totals 15 residues. V dropped 3 bases and J dropped 4; count of bases not matched to a gene: 5. Germline values: CDR1 LNHDA, CDR2 SQIVND (reference sequence). The CDR3 loop reads CASSISDRGIETQYF. CDR3 nucleotide sequence: TGTGCCAGTAGTATCTCGGACAGGGGGATAGAGACCCAGTACTTC.

The chain carries TRBV2 and TRBJ2-3; the D gene is possibly TRBD1 (5 bases). Germline V lookup: CDR1 SNHLY, CDR2 FYNNEI. The V end was cut by 8 bases, the J end by 2 bases, with 11 bases between. CDR3 length equals 13 residues. CDR3 sequence reads: CASRRGLTDTQYF. CDR3 DNA: TGTGCCAGCCGTAGGGGCCTCACAGATACGCAGTATTTT.

The chain recombines TRBV30 with TRBJ2-1; possibly TRBD1 for D (6 bases). CDR1 and CDR2 from the germline V gene are GTSNPN and SVGIG (reference sequence). V lost 2 bases to trimming and J lost 8 bases, with 16 bases between them. This CDR3 has 14 residues. The CDR3 region has the DNA TGTGCCTGGAGTAAGTATACAGGGAGAGATGAGCAGTTCTTC. This codes for CAWSKYTGRDEQFF. The whole variable domain, remainder taken from reference TRBV30 and TRBJ2-1, is SQTIHQWPATLVQPVGSPLSLECTVEGTSNPNLYWYRQAAGRGLQLLFYSVGIGQISSEVPQNLSASRPQDRQFILSSKKLLLSDSGFYLCAWSKYTGRDEQFFGPGTRLTVL.

This clone was counted between two and nine times. V is TRBV15 and J is TRBJ2-5, with 13 positions matching TRBD2. Germline V gene data show CDR1 as LNHNV and CDR2 as YYDKDF (reference sequence). The ends lost 4 bases at V and 2 bases at J; junction bases unmatched: 4. The CDR3 is 16 residues long. CDR3 amino acids: CATSTGTSGTQETQYF. As DNA, the CDR3 is TGTGCCACCAGCACAGGGACTAGCGGGACACAAGAGACCCAGTACTTC.

This rearrangement joins TRBV19 to TRBJ2-6, with D possibly TRBD2 on 5 matching bases. Trimming removed 1 base at V and 4 bases at J, with 8 bases between. The germline V gene encodes CDR1 LNHDA and CDR2 SQIVND (reference sequence). This CDR3 has 15 amino acids. The CDR3 reads CASSIGGRGANVLTF. CDR3 DNA: TGTGCCAGTAGTATAGGAGGGCGCGGGGCCAACGTCCTGACTTTC.

V gene TRBV5-4 combines with J gene TRBJ2-1; 12 bases fit TRBD2. This CDR3 spans 17 amino acids. V shed 4 bases and J 8 bases; nucleotides not matched to a gene: 13. Germline assignment: CDR1 SGHNT and CDR2 YYREEE (reference sequence). The CDR3 coding sequence is TGTGCCAGCAGCCCCAGTCCGACTAGCGGGAGAGGCGATGAGCAGTTCTTC. The encoded protein is CASSPSPTSGRGDEQFF.

This clone was observed many times. The chain combines TRBV7-6 with TRBJ2-2; 9 positions agree with TRBD2. J lost 5 bases, V lost 7 bases, and 5 bases had no gene match. Germline values: CDR1 SGHVS, CDR2 FNYEAQ. CDR3 length: 14 amino acids. The CDR3 here is CASTPSGGTGELFF. The CDR3 nucleotides are TGTGCCAGCACCCCCAGCGGGGGGACCGGGGAGCTGTTTTTT.

This sequence joins TRBV28 and TRBJ1-2; D possibly corresponds to TRBD1 (5 bases). Germline CDR1 and CDR2: MDHEN and SYDVKM. Trimming left V 8 bases short and J 3 bases short, with 10 bases between. The CDR3 length is 12 residues. The CDR3 region has the DNA TGTGCCAGCTGGGGGGGAGACTATGGCTACACCTTC. It specifies CASWGGDYGYTF.

A few counts support this clone. The chain recombines TRBV7-2 with TRBJ1-5; TRBD1 agrees at 8 bases. Germline V gene sequence: CDR1 SGHTA, CDR2 FQGNSA. Trimming removed 1 base from V and 4 bases from J; junction bases left unmatched: 9. The CDR3 consists of 17 residues. The CDR3 DNA sequence: TGTGCCAGCAGCTTAGACTATCGGGACAGGACGAATCAGCCCCAGCATTTT. Translating gives CASSLDYRDRTNQPQHF.

The rearrangement uses TRBV7-2 and TRBJ2-5, with D perhaps TRBD1 (5 bases). Germline loops: CDR1 SGHTA, CDR2 FQGNSA. This CDR3 comprises 14 residues. Trimming removed 6 bases from V and 3 bases from J, with 14 bases in between. The CDR3 sequence is CASRHGKGKETQYF. In DNA, the CDR3 is TGTGCCAGCAGACATGGAAAGGGGAAAGAGACCCAGTACTTC.

This clone was detected a few times. The V call is TRBV20-1, the J call TRBJ2-3; D uncertain. Germline CDR1 and CDR2: DFQATT and SNEGSKA (reference sequence). The CDR3 runs to 11 residues. V was clipped by 6 bases and J by 6 bases, with 10 bases between them. CDR3 sequence reads: CSADRGDTQYF. The DNA of the CDR3 is TGCAGTGCCGACCGCGGCGATACGCAGTATTTT.